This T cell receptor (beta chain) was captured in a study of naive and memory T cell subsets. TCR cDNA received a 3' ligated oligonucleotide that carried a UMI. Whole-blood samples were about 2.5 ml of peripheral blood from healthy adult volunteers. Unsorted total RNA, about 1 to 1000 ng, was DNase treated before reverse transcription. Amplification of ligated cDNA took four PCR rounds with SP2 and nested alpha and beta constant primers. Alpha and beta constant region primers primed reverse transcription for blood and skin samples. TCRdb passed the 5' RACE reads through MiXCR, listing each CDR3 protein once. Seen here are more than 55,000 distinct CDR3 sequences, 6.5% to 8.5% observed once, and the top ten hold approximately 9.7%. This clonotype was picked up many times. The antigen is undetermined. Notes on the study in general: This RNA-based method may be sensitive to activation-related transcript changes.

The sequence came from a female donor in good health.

CDR3 bases: TGTGCCACAACAAAGCAGGGGGCGGATGAGCAGTACTTC. This encodes CATTKQGADEQYF. The rearrangement joins TRBV28 to TRBJ2-7; 8 nucleotides agree with TRBD1. The CDR3 length is 13 residues. The V segment lost 10 bases and the J segment 7 bases; nucleotides outside the gene matches: 12. The germline V gene has CDR1 MDHEN and CDR2 SYDVKM.